The rows below give T cell receptor beta chains drawn from one sample of a study of T cell responses to AZD1222 COVID-19 vaccine. Some clones are missing from TCRdb's copy, which holds only in-frame ones; the method was immunoSEQ multiplex PCR. The sample carries 100,000 to 130,000 clones, approximately 90% recorded once. The material was peripheral blood, obtained 28 days after the second AZD1222 dose. The receptor source for this set is an adult who received the AZD1222 COVID-19 vaccine. CDR3s leave out the opening cysteine and the closing phenylalanine or tryptophan. Part of the rows lack a size; the others show once, few, many or a class for expanded clones.

size	V	J	CDR3
.	TRBV7-9	TRBJ1-2	ASSLSTRVGGGPYGYT
.	TRBV5-6	TRBJ2-2	ASSALQGTNTGELF
.	TRBV21-1	TRBJ2-7	ASRPGEVLQD
.	TRBV2	TRBJ2-7	ASTPGGRYEQY
many	TRBV7-8	TRBJ2-7	ASSPISREQY
.	TRBV12-3/TRBV12-4	TRBJ2-5	ASSGAGETQY
.	TRBV7-8	TRBJ1-5	ASSRGDVRGQPQH
.	TRBV25-1	TRBJ2-2	ASSELAVGAVELF
.	TRBV6-2/TRBV6-3	TRBJ1-1	ASGWGQTEAF
.	TRBV7-2	TRBJ1-5	ASSPQGDLGRWQPQH
.	TRBV7-2	TRBJ2-1	ASSSGGEDEQF
.	TRBV6-6	TRBJ2-7	ASSYRVDEQY
.	TRBV12-5	TRBJ2-7	ARDGGTGVYEQY
.	TRBV6-5	TRBJ2-5	ASSYGAGMLQETQY
.	TRBV4-3	TRBJ2-7	ASSQARDSSSYEQY
few	TRBV5-1	TRBJ1-1	ASSLRSSNTEAF
.	TRBV7-6	TRBJ2-7	ASSAAVQGGEQY
.	TRBV29-1	TRBJ1-1	SARTDTEAF
.	TRBV5-4	TRBJ2-7	ASSLAGVENEQY
.	TRBV19	TRBJ2-5	ASSIGRAGARETQY
.	TRBV6-2/TRBV6-3	TRBJ2-1	ASSYSPHMSEQF
.	TRBV6-2/TRBV6-3	TRBJ1-5	ASSYSAGGASNQPQH
.	TRBV6-5	TRBJ2-5	ASRPSGGRETQY
once	TRBV7-8	TRBJ1-2	ASSALTNYGYT